A single sample gave rise to the 3 T cell receptor beta chains below, sequenced in a study of OX40 agonist ivuxolimab in advanced cancers. The protocol was immunoSEQ multiplex PCR, while the TCRdb copy is restricted to in-frame clones and leaves out a portion. This table holds around 46,000 clones, over 75% found once. The specimen was CD4+ or CD8+ T cells sorted from blood, collected in a trial of the OX40 agonist ivuxolimab. The receptors originated from an adult with an advanced solid tumor such as melanoma, head and neck, liver or kidney cancer.

This chain joins TRBV18 and TRBJ1-2; D not certain. Germline V gene data show CDR1 as KGHSH and CDR2 as LQKENI. The CDR3 is 13 residues long. Trimming cost V 4 bases and J 10 bases, with 16 bases left between them. Written as DNA, the CDR3 is TGTGCCAGCTCACTTGTTTCCGACGGATACTACACCTTC. It is translated as CASSLVSDGYYTF.

This rearrangement joins TRBV5-1 to TRBJ2-1; D possibly uses TRBD1 or TRBD2 (5 bases each). The germline gives CDR1 SGHRS, CDR2 YFSETQ. V was shortened by 4 bases and J by 11 bases, with 16 bases between the two germline ends. The CDR3 runs to 13 residues. Here the CDR3 DNA reads TGCGCCAGCAGCATGGGACGGACCGGTCAGCAGTTCTTC. Translated: CASSMGRTGQQFF. Looking up the rest from reference TRBV5-1 and TRBJ2-1 gives the full variable domain: KAGVTQTPRYLIKTRGQQVTLSCSPISGHRSVSWYQQTPGQGLQFLFEYFSETQRNKGNFPGRFSGRQFSNSRSEMNVSTLELGDSALYLCASSMGRTGQQFFGPGTRLTVL.

The chain recombines TRBV30 with TRBJ1-2; maybe TRBD1 (5 bases). CDR3 length: 13 amino acids. Trimming stripped 0 bases from V and 7 bases from J, with 12 bases between. Germline V lookup: CDR1 GTSNPN, CDR2 SVGIG (reference sequence). The CDR3 loop reads CAWSVRGLGGYTF. As DNA, the CDR3 is TGTGCCTGGAGTGTTAGGGGCTTGGGTGGCTACACCTTC.